A selection of T cell receptor beta chains follows, all from one sample in a study of CD8 T cell repertoires and HIV-1 epitope variants. Only in-frame clones appear in the TCRdb table, and some are missing; sequencing was by immunoSEQ multiplex PCR. The table records 4,000 to 6,000 clones, roughly 65% of them present only once. Antigens for these TCRs are unknown. Material: cultured CD8+ T cells derived from PBMCs. The origin of the receptors is a male donor with HIV. The CDR3 runs from the conserved cysteine through the conserved F or W. A D gene is named only where the DNA matches it firmly. The size of a clone is reported for some rows only, either as once, few or many, or as a class for expanded clones.

TRBV4-3	NA	TRBJ1-5	NA	CASSQEVNQPQHF	TGCGCCAGCAGCCAAGAGGTGAATCAGCCCCAGCATTTT
TRBV6-5	TRBD2	TRBJ2-1	few	CASSYSPSGSHNEQFF	TGTGCCAGCAGTTACTCTCCTAGCGGGAGCCACAATGAGCAGTTCTTC
TRBV5-3	TRBD2	TRBJ2-1	few	CARSALPSGPSSYNEQFF	TGTGCCAGAAGCGCCCTACCTAGCGGCCCTAGCTCCTACAATGAGCAGTTCTTC
TRBV6-6	TRBD2	TRBJ2-3	NA	CASSSGLAGSTDTQYF	TGTGCCAGCAGCTCCGGACTAGCGGGATCCACAGATACGCAGTATTTT
TRBV7-8	TRBD2	TRBJ2-2	NA	CASSFSSGNTGELFF	TGTGCCAGCAGCTTCTCTAGCGGGAACACCGGGGAGCTGTTTTTT
TRBV27	NA	TRBJ1-1	medium-sized	CASSLGGGTEAFF	TGTGCCAGCAGTTTAGGGGGAGGGACTGAAGCTTTCTTT
TRBV30	NA	TRBJ2-3	NA	CAWEDGLRTDTQYF	TGTGCCTGGGAGGACGGACTCCGCACAGATACGCAGTATTTT
TRBV6-5	NA	TRBJ2-1	NA	CASSYVGLDEQFF	TGTGCCAGCAGTTACGTAGGGTTAGATGAGCAGTTCTTC
TRBV13	NA	TRBJ2-4	NA	CASSRTGNIQYF	TGTGCCAGCAGCCGTACAGGGAACATTCAGTACTTC
TRBV19	NA	TRBJ1-1	NA	CASSIQGKSTEAFF	TGTGCCAGTAGTATACAGGGTAAGAGCACTGAAGCTTTCTTT
TRBV6-5	TRBD1	TRBJ2-7	NA	CASSFRTGTADEQYF	TGTGCCAGCAGTTTTCGGACAGGGACGGCCGACGAGCAGTACTTC
TRBV28	NA	TRBJ1-5	few	CASSFRNQPQHF	TGTGCCAGCAGTTTCCGAAATCAGCCCCAGCATTTT
TRBV2	NA	TRBJ1-6	NA	CASSVGQWSPLHF	TGTGCCAGCAGTGTAGGACAGTGGTCACCCCTCCACTTT
TRBV11-3	NA	TRBJ2-1	NA	CASSLDKGSSYNEQFF	TGTGCCAGCAGCTTAGATAAGGGTAGCTCCTACAATGAGCAGTTCTTC
TRBV14	NA	TRBJ2-7	NA	CASSQVVSYEQYF	TGTGCCAGCAGCCAAGTGGTCAGCTACGAGCAGTACTTC
TRBV6-1	TRBD2	TRBJ2-7	NA	CAAGDEQYF	TGTGCCGCGGGAGACGAGCAGTACTTC
TRBV14	NA	TRBJ2-4	NA	CASSPTSVGAKNIQYF	TGTGCCAGCAGCCCCACCTCCGTGGGAGCCAAAAACATTCAGTACTTC
TRBV28	NA	TRBJ2-3	NA	CASSSQFTDTQYF	TGTGCCAGCAGTTCACAGTTCACAGATACGCAGTATTTT
TRBV5-6	NA	TRBJ1-5	NA	CASSLAEARQPQHF	TGTGCCAGCAGCTTGGCCGAGGCCCGACAGCCCCAGCATTTT
TRBV29-1	TRBD1	TRBJ2-1	once	CSVEGRGTANEQFF	TGCAGCGTTGAAGGCCGAGGGACAGCCAATGAGCAGTTCTTC
TRBV6-5	NA	TRBJ1-5	NA	CASSYSGGNQPQHF	TGTGCCAGCAGTTACTCAGGGGGCAATCAGCCCCAGCATTTT
TRBV6-1	NA	TRBJ2-7	NA	CASSEYPPPYEQYF	TGTGCCAGCAGTGAATACCCACCCCCCTACGAGCAGTACTTC
TRBV13	NA	TRBJ2-3	few	CASSLAAGSTDTQYF	TGTGCCAGCAGCTTGGCTGCAGGGTCCACAGATACGCAGTATTTT
TRBV7-6	NA	TRBJ2-1	NA	CASSLDAGEQFF	TGTGCCAGCAGCCTCGACGCAGGCGAGCAGTTCTTC
TRBV6-6	NA	TRBJ2-6	NA	CASEELSGANVLTF	TGTGCCAGCGAAGAGCTCTCTGGGGCCAACGTCCTGACTTTC
TRBV28	NA	TRBJ2-3	NA	CASSSGLTSTDTQYF	TGTGCCAGCAGTTCAGGACTGACTAGCACAGATACGCAGTATTTT
TRBV30	TRBD1	TRBJ2-7	NA	CASTGGLSYEQYF	TGTGCCTCCACAGGGGGATTGTCCTACGAGCAGTACTTC
TRBV4-3	NA	TRBJ2-1	NA	CASSQDTEGNEQFF	TGCGCCAGCAGCCAAGATACAGAAGGAAATGAGCAGTTCTTC
TRBV13	TRBD1	TRBJ2-3	NA	CASSLRDRATDTQYF	TGTGCCAGCAGCTTAAGGGACAGGGCCACAGATACGCAGTATTTT
TRBV28	TRBD1	TRBJ1-2	NA	CASSLGTVYGYTF	TGTGCCAGCAGTTTAGGGACAGTCTATGGCTACACCTTC
TRBV7-9	NA	TRBJ2-1	NA	CASSPPGQGGDEQFF	TGTGCCAGCAGCCCCCCGGGACAAGGGGGGGATGAGCAGTTCTTC
TRBV6-5	TRBD1	TRBJ1-2	NA	CASSSSQGADYGYTF	TGTGCCAGCAGTTCTTCACAGGGGGCTGACTATGGCTACACCTTC
TRBV28	NA	TRBJ2-1	NA	CASSVTWGAGYNEQFF	TGTGCCAGCAGTGTCACGTGGGGGGCAGGGTACAATGAGCAGTTCTTC
TRBV5-6	NA	TRBJ2-6	NA	CASRLGISGANVLTF	TGTGCCAGCAGACTTGGGATAAGTGGGGCCAACGTCCTGACTTTC
TRBV5-1	NA	TRBJ2-7	few	CASSFLTGPSYEQYF	TGCGCCAGCAGCTTTCTGACGGGACCCTCCTACGAGCAGTACTTC